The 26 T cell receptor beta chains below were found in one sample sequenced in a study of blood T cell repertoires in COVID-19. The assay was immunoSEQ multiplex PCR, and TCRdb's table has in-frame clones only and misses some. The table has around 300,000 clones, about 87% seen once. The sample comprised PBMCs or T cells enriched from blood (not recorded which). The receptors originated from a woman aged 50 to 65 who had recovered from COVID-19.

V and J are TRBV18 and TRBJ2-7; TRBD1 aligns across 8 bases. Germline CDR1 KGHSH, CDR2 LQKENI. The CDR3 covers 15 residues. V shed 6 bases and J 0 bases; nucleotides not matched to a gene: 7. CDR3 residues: CASSLDRGSSYEQYF. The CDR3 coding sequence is TGTGCCAGCTCCCTCGACAGGGGATCCTCCTACGAGCAGTACTTC.

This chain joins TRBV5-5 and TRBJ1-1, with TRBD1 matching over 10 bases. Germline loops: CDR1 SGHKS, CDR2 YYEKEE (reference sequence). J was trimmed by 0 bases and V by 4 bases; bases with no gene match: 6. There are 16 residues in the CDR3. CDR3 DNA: TGTGCCAGCAGCGTCCGACAGGGGGCTGTGAACACTGAAGCTTTCTTT. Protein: CASSVRQGAVNTEAFF.

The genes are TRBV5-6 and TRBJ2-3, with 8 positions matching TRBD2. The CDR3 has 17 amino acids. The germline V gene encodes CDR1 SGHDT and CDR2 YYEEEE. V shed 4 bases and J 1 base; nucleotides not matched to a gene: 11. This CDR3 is CASSPLPTSGRTDTQYF. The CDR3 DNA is TGTGCCAGCAGCCCGCTCCCCACTAGCGGACGCACAGATACGCAGTATTTT.

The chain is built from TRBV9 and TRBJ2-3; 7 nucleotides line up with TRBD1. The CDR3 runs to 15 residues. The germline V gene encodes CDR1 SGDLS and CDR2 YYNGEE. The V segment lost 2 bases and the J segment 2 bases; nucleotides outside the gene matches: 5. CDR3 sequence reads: CASSVTDRFTDTQYF. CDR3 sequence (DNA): TGTGCCAGCAGCGTCACGGACAGGTTCACAGATACGCAGTATTTT.

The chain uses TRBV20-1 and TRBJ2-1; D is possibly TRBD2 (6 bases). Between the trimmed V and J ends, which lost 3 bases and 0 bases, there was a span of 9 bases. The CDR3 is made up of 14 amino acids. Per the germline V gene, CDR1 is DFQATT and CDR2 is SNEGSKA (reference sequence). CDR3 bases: TGCAGTGCTAGTCCCGGGAGCTCCTACAATGAGCAGTTCTTC. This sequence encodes CSASPGSSYNEQFF.

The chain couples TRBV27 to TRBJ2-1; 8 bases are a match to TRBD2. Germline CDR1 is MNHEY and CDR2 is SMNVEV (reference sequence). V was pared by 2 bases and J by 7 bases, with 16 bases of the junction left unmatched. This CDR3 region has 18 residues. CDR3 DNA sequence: TGTGCCAGCAGTTTACCGAAGCAACTAGCGGTGTGTCGGAATGAGCAGTTCTTC. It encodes CASSLPKQLAVCRNEQFF.

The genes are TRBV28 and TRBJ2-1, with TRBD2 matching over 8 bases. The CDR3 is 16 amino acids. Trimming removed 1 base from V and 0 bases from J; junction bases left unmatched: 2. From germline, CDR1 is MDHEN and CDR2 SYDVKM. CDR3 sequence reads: CASSLSGRGSYNEQFF. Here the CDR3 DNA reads TGTGCCAGCAGTTTATCCGGGAGGGGCTCCTACAATGAGCAGTTCTTC.

The CDR3 spells CASSNLRQVPAEAFF. CDR3 nucleotide sequence: TGTGCCAGTAGTAATCTTCGACAGGTTCCTGCTGAAGCTTTCTTT. The chain joins TRBV19 to TRBJ1-1, with a tentative D call TRBD1 (6 bases). The ends were cut back, 4 bases at V and 6 bases at J, with 18 bases in the middle. The CDR3 runs to 15 residues. The germline gives CDR1 LNHDA, CDR2 SQIVND (reference sequence). The variable domain in full, completed from reference TRBV19 and TRBJ1-1, reads DGGITQSPKYLFRKEGQNVTLSCEQNLNHDAMYWYRQDPGQGLRLIYYSQIVNDFQKGDIAEGYSVSREKKESFPLTVTSAQKNPTAFYLCASSNLRQVPAEAFFGQGTRLTVV.

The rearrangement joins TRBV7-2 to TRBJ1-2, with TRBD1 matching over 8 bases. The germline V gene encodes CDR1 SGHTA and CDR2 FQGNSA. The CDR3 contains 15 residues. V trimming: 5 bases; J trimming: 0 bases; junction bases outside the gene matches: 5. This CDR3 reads CASSAPTGANYGYTF. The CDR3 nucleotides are TGTGCCAGCAGCGCCCCGACAGGGGCTAACTATGGCTACACCTTC.

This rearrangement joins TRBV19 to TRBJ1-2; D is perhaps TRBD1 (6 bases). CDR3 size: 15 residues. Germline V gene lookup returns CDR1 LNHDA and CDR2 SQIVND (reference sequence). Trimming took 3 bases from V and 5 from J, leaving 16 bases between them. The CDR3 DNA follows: TGTGCCAGTAGTATCCCGGGACACCGGAGTTATGGCTACACCTTC. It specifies CASSIPGHRSYGYTF. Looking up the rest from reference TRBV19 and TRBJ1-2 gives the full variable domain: DGGITQSPKYLFRKEGQNVTLSCEQNLNHDAMYWYRQDPGQGLRLIYYSQIVNDFQKGDIAEGYSVSREKKESFPLTVTSAQKNPTAFYLCASSIPGHRSYGYTFGSGTRLTVV.

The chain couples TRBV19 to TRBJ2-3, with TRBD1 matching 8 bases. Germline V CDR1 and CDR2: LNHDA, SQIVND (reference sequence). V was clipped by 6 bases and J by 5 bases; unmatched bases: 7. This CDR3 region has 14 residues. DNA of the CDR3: TGTGCCAGTAGCACAATGGACAGGGTAGATACGCAGTATTTT. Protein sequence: CASSTMDRVDTQYF.

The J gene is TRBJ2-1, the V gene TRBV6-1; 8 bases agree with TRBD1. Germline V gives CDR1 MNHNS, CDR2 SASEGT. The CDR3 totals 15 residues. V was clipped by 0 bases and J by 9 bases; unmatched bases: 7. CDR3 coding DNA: TGTGCCAGCAGTGAAGCGACAGGGGTATGGGCTGAGCAGTTCTTC. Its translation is CASSEATGVWAEQFF.

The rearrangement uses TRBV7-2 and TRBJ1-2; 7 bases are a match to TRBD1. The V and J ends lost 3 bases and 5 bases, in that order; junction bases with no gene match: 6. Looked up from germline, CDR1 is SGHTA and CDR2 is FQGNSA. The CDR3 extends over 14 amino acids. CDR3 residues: CASSFAGTAYGYTF. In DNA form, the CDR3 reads TGTGCCAGCAGCTTCGCGGGGACAGCATATGGCTACACCTTC.

The CDR3 DNA follows: TGTGCCAGCAGCACATTCCACAGGGGACTGTACGAGCAGTACTTC. Its translation: CASSTFHRGLYEQYF. The chain is built from TRBV7-2 and TRBJ2-7, with D maybe TRBD1 (7 bases). Germline values: CDR1 SGHTA, CDR2 FQGNSA. The CDR3 contains 15 residues. V lost 5 bases and J 4 bases, leaving 18 bases between the germline ends.

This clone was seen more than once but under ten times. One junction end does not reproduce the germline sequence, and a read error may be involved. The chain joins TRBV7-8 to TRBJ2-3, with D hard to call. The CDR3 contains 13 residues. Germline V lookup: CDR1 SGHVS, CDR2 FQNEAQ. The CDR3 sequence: CASSPPRSDTLYF. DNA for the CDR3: TGTGCCAGCAGCCCCCCGCGGTCAGATACGCTGTATTTT.

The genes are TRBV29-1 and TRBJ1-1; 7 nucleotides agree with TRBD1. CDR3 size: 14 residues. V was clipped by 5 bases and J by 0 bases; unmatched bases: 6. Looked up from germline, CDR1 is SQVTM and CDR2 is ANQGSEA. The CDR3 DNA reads TGCAGCGTTCTGACAGGGACCGTGAACACTGAAGCTTTCTTT. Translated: CSVLTGTVNTEAFF. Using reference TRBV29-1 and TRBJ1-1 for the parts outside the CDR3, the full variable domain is SAVISQKPSRDICQRGTSLTIQCQVDSQVTMMFWYRQQPGQSLTLIATANQGSEATYESGFVIDKFPISRPNLTFSTLTVSNMSPEDSSIYLCSVLTGTVNTEAFFGQGTRLTVV.

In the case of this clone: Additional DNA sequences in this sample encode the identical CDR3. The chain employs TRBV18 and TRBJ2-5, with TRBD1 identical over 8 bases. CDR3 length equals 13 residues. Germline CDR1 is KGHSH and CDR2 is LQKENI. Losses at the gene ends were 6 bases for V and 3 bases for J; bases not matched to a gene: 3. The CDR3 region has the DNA TGTGCCAGCTCCCCGGGACAGGAAGAGACCCAGTACTTC. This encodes CASSPGQEETQYF.

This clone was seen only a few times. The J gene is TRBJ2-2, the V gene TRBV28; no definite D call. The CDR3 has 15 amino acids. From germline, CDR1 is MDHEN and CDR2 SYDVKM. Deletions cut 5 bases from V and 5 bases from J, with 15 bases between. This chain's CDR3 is CASSPRLLRTGELFF. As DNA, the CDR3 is TGTGCCAGCAGTCCCCGACTCCTTAGGACCGGGGAGCTGTTTTTT.

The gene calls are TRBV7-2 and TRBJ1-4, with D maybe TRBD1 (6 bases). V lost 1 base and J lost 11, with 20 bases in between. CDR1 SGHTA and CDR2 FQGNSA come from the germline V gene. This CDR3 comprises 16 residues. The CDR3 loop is CASSLDPPHRVKKLFF. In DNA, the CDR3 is TGTGCCAGCAGCTTAGATCCCCCCCACAGGGTAAAGAAACTGTTTTTT.

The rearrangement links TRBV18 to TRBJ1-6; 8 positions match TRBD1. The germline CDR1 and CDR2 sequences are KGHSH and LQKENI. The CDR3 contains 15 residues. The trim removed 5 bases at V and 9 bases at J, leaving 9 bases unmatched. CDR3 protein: CASSSDGTGPSPLHF. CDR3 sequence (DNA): TGTGCCAGCTCATCGGATGGGACAGGACCTTCACCCCTCCACTTT. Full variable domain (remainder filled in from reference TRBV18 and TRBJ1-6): NAGVMQNPRHLVRRRGQEARLRCSPMKGHSHVYWYRQLPEEGLKFMVYLQKENIIDESGMPKERFSAEFPKEGPSILRIQQVVRGDSAAYFCASSSDGTGPSPLHFGNGTRLTVT.

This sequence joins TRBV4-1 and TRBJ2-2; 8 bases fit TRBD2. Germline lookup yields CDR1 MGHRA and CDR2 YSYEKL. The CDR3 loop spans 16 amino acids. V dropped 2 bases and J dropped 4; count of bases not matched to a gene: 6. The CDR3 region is CASSQFSGRPTGELFF. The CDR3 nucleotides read TGCGCCAGCAGCCAATTCAGCGGGAGACCCACCGGGGAGCTGTTTTTT.

CDR3 coding DNA: TGTGCCTGGAGTTGGTGGACTAGCGGGAGTCCAAACACCGGGGAGCTGTTTTTT. This translates into CAWSWWTSGSPNTGELFF. The chain employs TRBV30 and TRBJ2-2; 13 positions match TRBD2. Per germline, CDR1 GTSNPN and CDR2 SVGIG (reference sequence). V shed 2 bases, J shed 2 bases, and the junction held 8 bases outside the gene matches. CDR3 length equals 18 residues.

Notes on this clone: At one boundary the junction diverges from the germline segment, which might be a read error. CDR3 region: CASSRELGQIYF. Written as DNA, the CDR3 is TGTGCCAGCAGCCGAGAGCTGGGACAGATTTATTTT. The chain couples TRBV3-1 (or the pseudogene TRBV3-2) to TRBJ1-5; 7 bases fit TRBD1. Per germline, CDR1 LGHDT and CDR2 YNNKEL (reference sequence). The CDR3 is 12 residues long.

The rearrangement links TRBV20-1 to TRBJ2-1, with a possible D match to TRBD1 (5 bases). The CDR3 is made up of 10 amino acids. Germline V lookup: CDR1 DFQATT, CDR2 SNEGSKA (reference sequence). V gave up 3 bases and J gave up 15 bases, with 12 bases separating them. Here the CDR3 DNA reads TGCAGTGCTAGCCGACAGACGCCGTTCTTC. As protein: CSASRQTPFF.

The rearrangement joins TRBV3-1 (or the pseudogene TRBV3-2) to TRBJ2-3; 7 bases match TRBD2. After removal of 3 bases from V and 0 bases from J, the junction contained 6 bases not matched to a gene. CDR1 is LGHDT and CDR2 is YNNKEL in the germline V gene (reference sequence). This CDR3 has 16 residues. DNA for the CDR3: TGTGCCAGCAGCCAGCCCGGACTAGGTAGCACAGATACGCAGTATTTT. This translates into CASSQPGLGSTDTQYF.

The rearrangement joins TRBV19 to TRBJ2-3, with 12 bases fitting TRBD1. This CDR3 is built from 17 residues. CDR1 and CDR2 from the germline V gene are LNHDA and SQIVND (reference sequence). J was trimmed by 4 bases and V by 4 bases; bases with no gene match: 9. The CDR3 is CASSNPGTGGRPDTQYF. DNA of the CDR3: TGTGCCAGTAGTAACCCCGGGACAGGGGGCCGGCCAGATACGCAGTATTTT.